A selection of T cell receptor beta chains follows, all from one sample in a study of cytomegalovirus exposure and HLA in healthy donors. Method: immunoSEQ multiplex PCR; TCRdb's copy keeps in-frame clones and lacks some. The sample contains approximately 110,000 clones, roughly 77% of which appear only once. Specimen: PBMCs. All receptors come from a woman in her twenties or thirties in good health and CMV-seronegative. Both conserved end residues are part of each CDR3. D genes are given only for firm matches. Expanded clones get a size class; other rows say once, few or many, or leave the size out.

d_call,j_call,v_call,clone_size,cdr3_nt,cdr3_aa
TRBD2,TRBJ2-3,TRBV7-8,.,TGTGCCAGCAGCTCCACTAGCGGGAGTCGGGATACGCAGTATTTT,CASSSTSGSRDTQYF
TRBD1,TRBJ1-1,TRBV19,.,TGTGCCAGTAGCCGTAGGGGTATAACAGGGGGCGCAGGGGGAACTGAAGCTTTCTTT,CASSRRGITGGAGGTEAFF
.,TRBJ2-2,TRBV4-1,.,TGCGCCAGCAGCCAAGACCGAAGCAGGGCGGTCGGGGAGCTGTTTTTT,CASSQDRSRAVGELFF
.,TRBJ1-1,TRBV2,.,TGTGCCAGCAGTGAGGTGGGAGTTCACCTAGAAGCTTTCTTT,CASSEVGVHLEAFF
TRBD2,TRBJ2-1,TRBV19,few,TGTGCCAGTAGTGGGAGGGGTGACCACAATGAGCAGTTCTTC,CASSGRGDHNEQFF
TRBD1,TRBJ1-2,TRBV5-4,.,TGTGCCAGCACCCCAGGGGGGTATGGCTACACCTTC,CASTPGGYGYTF
.,TRBJ1-3,TRBV18,few,TGTGCCAGCTCACCACCAGCGCGGGCGGACACCATATATTTT,CASSPPARADTIYF
.,TRBJ1-1,TRBV6-1,once,TGTGCCAGCACCACGGGTGTGAACACTGAAGCTTTCTTT,CASTTGVNTEAFF
TRBD2,TRBJ2-2,TRBV5-1,.,TGCGCCAGCAGCTCCGGACTAGCGGGGGGCAGCACCGGGGAGCTGTTTTTT,CASSSGLAGGSTGELFF
TRBD1,TRBJ1-4,TRBV19,.,TGTGCCAGTAGTCCGGGACAGCAGTCAACTAATGAAAAACTGTTTTTT,CASSPGQQSTNEKLFF
.,TRBJ2-5,TRBV6-1,.,TGTGCCAGCAGTGGCCTGCGGGCCCTTAGGTCCCAGTACTTC,CASSGLRALRSQYF
.,TRBJ1-3,TRBV5-4,.,TGTGCCAGCAGCACTTCCTCCACGGGGTTCGGAAACACCATATATTTT,CASSTSSTGFGNTIYF
TRBD1,TRBJ2-7,TRBV4-1,.,TGCGCCAGCAGCCAGGAACGGACAGGGGGCTACGAGCAGTACTTC,CASSQERTGGYEQYF
.,TRBJ1-3,TRBV5-1,.,TGCGCCAGCAGCTCGGGAAACACCATATATTTT,CASSSGNTIYF
.,TRBJ1-2,TRBV29-1,few,TGCAGCGTTGAAGGGACACCCTATGGCTACACCTTC,CSVEGTPYGYTF
.,TRBJ2-3,TRBV27,few,TGTGCCAGCAGTTTTACGCTACGGACAGATACGCAGTATTTT,CASSFTLRTDTQYF
TRBD2,TRBJ2-4,TRBV27,.,TGTGCCAGCAGTTTAATCTCTAGCGGGAGGAACATTCAGTACTTC,CASSLISSGRNIQYF
TRBD1,TRBJ2-3,TRBV15,.,TGTGCCACCAGCGGATCCCGGGACAGCTCGCAGTATTTT,CATSGSRDSSQYF
.,TRBJ2-7,TRBV15,.,TGTGCCACCAGCAGTGAACCCGGGACTCTCCCTCGGGAGCAGTACTTC,CATSSEPGTLPREQYF
.,TRBJ2-7,TRBV7-2,.,TGTGCCAGCAGCCTACTTGGTGGCGAGCAGTACTTC,CASSLLGGEQYF
.,TRBJ2-1,TRBV30,once,TGTGCCTGGAGTGTAAAATTCGATGAGCAGTTCTTC,CAWSVKFDEQFF
.,TRBJ2-7,TRBV14,.,TGTGCCAGCAGCCAGTCCTTACTAAACTACGAGCAGTACTTC,CASSQSLLNYEQYF
.,TRBJ2-1,TRBV11-2,.,TGTGCCAGCAGCTTACCTCCCCAGAATGAGCAGTTCTTC,CASSLPPQNEQFF
TRBD1,TRBJ1-5,TRBV27,.,TGTGCCAGCAGTTACCGGGGGACAGGGGGATATCAGCCCCAGCATTTT,CASSYRGTGGYQPQHF
.,TRBJ1-6,TRBV6-5,few,TGTGCCAGCAGTTACACGGGGTTCAATTCACCCCTCCACTTT,CASSYTGFNSPLHF
.,TRBJ2-7,TRBV6-5,.,TGTGCCAGCAGTTACTCGGGGCGGGGATCCTACGAGCAGTACTTC,CASSYSGRGSYEQYF
.,TRBJ2-7,TRBV11-1,few,TGTGCCAGCAGCCCGGGCACTGGACAGATCGAGCAGTACTTC,CASSPGTGQIEQYF
.,TRBJ2-5,TRBV28,.,TGTGCCAGCAGTGGGGGGGGGCGTCAAGAGACCCAGTACTTC,CASSGGGRQETQYF
TRBD2,TRBJ2-7,TRBV19,.,TGTGCCAGTAGTACCGCTAGCGGGGGCTCCTACGAGCAGTACTTC,CASSTASGGSYEQYF
.,TRBJ2-7,TRBV19,.,TGTGCCAGTAGCCCGGGACTTCAAAACTACGAGCAGTACTTC,CASSPGLQNYEQYF
.,TRBJ1-2,TRBV28,once,TGTGCCAGCAGTTTAAACGACAGGTCGGGGGGGGGCTACACCTTC,CASSLNDRSGGGYTF
.,TRBJ1-3,TRBV6-1,.,TGTGCCAGCAGTGACCCGGCGGGGGTATATGGAAACACCATATATTTT,CASSDPAGVYGNTIYF
.,TRBJ2-3,TRBV6-6,.,TGTGCCAGCAATGAGAGAGGGACAGATACGCAGTATTTT,CASNERGTDTQYF
.,TRBJ2-7,TRBV27,.,TGTGCCAGCAGTTTATCACAGGAAATCGCCTCCTACGAGCAGTACTTC,CASSLSQEIASYEQYF
TRBD1,TRBJ1-2,TRBV6-5,.,TGTGCCAGCAGCCGACAGGGATTTGGCTACACCTTC,CASSRQGFGYTF
TRBD2,TRBJ2-3,TRBV10-2,.,TGCGCCAGCAGTGGTACCGGGACTAGCGTAATCACAGATACGCAGTATTTT,CASSGTGTSVITDTQYF
.,TRBJ1-1,TRBV2,.,TGTGCCAGCAGTACGGACGGGGGCACTGAAGCTTTCTTT,CASSTDGGTEAFF
.,TRBJ1-2,TRBV12-5,.,TGTGCTAGTGCCTTGGGGGACGCCCGGGAGAATGGCTACACCTTC,CASALGDARENGYTF
TRBD1,TRBJ2-3,TRBV19,.,TGTGCCAGTAGTAACCCCACAGGGGGACGTTGGGCAGATACGCAGTATTTT,CASSNPTGGRWADTQYF
TRBD1,TRBJ1-1,TRBV2,.,TGTGCCAGCAGTGGGGACAGTCGCCACGCTGAAGCTTTCTTT,CASSGDSRHAEAFF
TRBD1,TRBJ1-1,TRBV7-2,.,TGTGCCAGCAGCTTTACAGGGGTCGGTGAAGCTTTCTTT,CASSFTGVGEAFF
.,TRBJ2-1,TRBV19,.,TGTGCCAGTAGTATTTGGACAGTAAACAATGAGCAGTTCTTC,CASSIWTVNNEQFF
TRBD1,TRBJ1-2,TRBV4-2,few,TGTGCCAGCAGCCAAGCGGGACAGGGGTCGTTTGGCTACACCTTC,CASSQAGQGSFGYTF
.,TRBJ2-1,TRBV5-4,.,TGTGCCAGCAGCTTGGGAGGGGAGCAGTTCTTC,CASSLGGEQFF
.,TRBJ1-2,TRBV6-5,.,TGTGCCAGCAGCTCCATAAAGGGAGGGGGATATGGCTACACCTTC,CASSSIKGGGYGYTF
.,TRBJ2-5,TRBV29-1,.,TGCAGCGTTGAAGTGGGGGGAACTAAGACCCAGTACTTC,CSVEVGGTKTQYF
.,TRBJ1-4,TRBV19,.,TGTGCCAGTGGTATAGTAGGGAGTCCTAATGAAAAACTGTTTTTT,CASGIVGSPNEKLFF
TRBD2,TRBJ2-7,TRBV11-2,few,TGTGCCAGCACTAACTCACTAGCGAGTTCCTACGAGCAGTACTTC,CASTNSLASSYEQYF
.,TRBJ2-1,TRBV18,.,TGTGCCAGCTCACTCGGTCTAAGCTCCTACAATGAGCAGTTCTTC,CASSLGLSSYNEQFF
.,TRBJ1-4,TRBV7-9,.,TGTGCCAGCAGCTTACAGGGGCGGGATGAAAAACTGTTTTTT,CASSLQGRDEKLFF
TRBD1,TRBJ1-2,TRBV19,few,TGTGCCAGTAGTATGGGACAGAACTATGGCTACACCTTC,CASSMGQNYGYTF
TRBD1,TRBJ1-2,TRBV2,.,TGTGCCAGCGACCTGACAGGGGGCATGAGTGGCTACACCTTC,CASDLTGGMSGYTF